These 16 T cell receptor beta chains came from one sample sequenced in a study of molecular identifiers for immune sequencing clone quantification. TCRdb re-derived calls from the PCR reads in MiXCR, one entry per CDR3 protein. Here the sample spans over 600,000 distinct CDR3 sequences, around 20% being singletons. Sequenced material: naive CD8+ T cells from blood, with Jurkat cell RNA spiked in. As to subset: FACS-sorted CD8+CD4-CCR7+CD45RA+ naive T cells. The source is a human donor in good health. Some libraries in this study had Jurkat cell RNA spiked in.

On this clonotype: This may stem from a read error, because a much larger clone lies one nucleotide away. The chain is built from TRBV4-3 and TRBJ2-6; the D is unclear. Germline CDR1 reads LGHNA; CDR2 reads YSLEER. V lost 0 bases and J 0 bases, leaving 15 bases between the germline ends. The CDR3 contains 19 residues. In nucleotides, the CDR3 is TGCGCCAGCAGCCAAGAGACTTCCGGAACTGCCTCTGGGGCCAACGTCCTGACTTTC. This gives the protein CASSQETSGTASGANVLTF.

This clonotype was detected ten times or more. V and J are TRBV2 and TRBJ1-1; no definite D call. This CDR3 region has 11 residues. V was cut by 9 bases and J by 1 base, with 6 bases left in between. CDR1 SNHLY and CDR2 FYNNEI come from the germline V gene. This CDR3 is CASLGNTEAFF. The CDR3 bases are TGTGCCAGTTTAGGGAACACTGAAGCTTTCTTT. Using reference TRBV2 and TRBJ1-1 for the parts outside the CDR3, the full variable domain is EPEVTQTPSHQVTQMGQEVILRCVPISNHLYFYWYRQILGQKVEFLVSFYNNEISEKSEIFDDQFSVERPDGSNFTLKIRSTKLEDSAMYFCASLGNTEAFFGQGTRLTVV.

In its sample, this clonotype was seen many times. The chain has TRBV13 and TRBJ2-3; 10 bases align to TRBD2. This CDR3 has 17 residues. Germline assignment: CDR1 PRHDT and CDR2 FYEKMQ (reference sequence). Losses at the gene ends were 5 bases for V and 5 bases for J; bases not matched to a gene: 13. CDR3 residues: CASSGLAVLGLEDTQYF. In DNA form, the CDR3 reads TGTGCCAGCAGCGGACTAGCGGTTCTCGGGCTTGAAGATACGCAGTATTTT.

J is TRBJ2-7 and V is TRBV2, with TRBD2 matching 15 bases. The CDR3 runs to 15 residues. Germline V CDR1 and CDR2: SNHLY, FYNNEI. The CDR3 loop reads CASSAPEGLAGGPSV. CDR3 DNA: TGTGCCAGCAGTGCCCCTGAGGGACTAGCGGGAGGACCCTCGGTT.

V gene TRBV14 combines with J gene TRBJ1-2; D might be TRBD1 (6 bases). CDR3 length: 13 amino acids. V dropped 3 bases and J dropped 5 bases, with 10 bases sitting between them. Germline loops: CDR1 SGHDN, CDR2 FVKESK. CDR3 loop: CASSHWTDYGYTF. CDR3 DNA sequence: TGTGCCAGCAGCCACTGGACAGATTATGGCTACACCTTC.

This clonotype has ten or more counts. The chain has TRBV10-3 and TRBJ1-2, with D perhaps TRBD1 (6 bases). V gave up 6 bases and J gave up 7 bases, with 24 bases separating them. CDR1 and CDR2 (germline): ENHRY, SYGVKD. The length of the CDR3 is 16 residues. In DNA, the CDR3 is TGTGCCATCAGCTTCCCAGGCCAGGGGCTTATCTGTGGCTACACCTTC. Its protein product is CAISFPGQGLICGYTF.

This clonotype has ten or more counts. The chain uses TRBV6-5 and TRBJ2-7; 7 bases map to TRBD2. Unmatched junction bases numbered 8, after V lost 5 bases and J lost 4 bases. Germline V gene lookup returns CDR1 MNHEY and CDR2 SVGAGI. CDR3 length: 14 residues. The CDR3 region is CASSTVGGVYEQYF. The CDR3 bases are TGTGCCAGCAGTACTGTGGGGGGGGTGTACGAGCAGTACTTC.

This clonotype was observed a handful of times. The chain joins TRBV7-9 to TRBJ1-2; 10 bases are a match to TRBD1. The germline V gene encodes CDR1 SEHNR and CDR2 FQNEAQ (reference sequence). The CDR3 is 17 residues long. Germline trimming cut 2 bases from V and 3 bases from J; bases unmatched to any gene: 9. In DNA, the CDR3 is TGTGCCAGCAGCTTATCCCTCTCGGACAGGGGGGACTATGGCTACACCTTC. This translates into CASSLSLSDRGDYGYTF.

The chain carries TRBV12-3 or TRBV12-4 and TRBJ1-1; D is ambiguous. V lost 5 bases to trimming and J lost 6 bases, with 13 bases between them. This CDR3 contains 13 residues. The CDR3 here is CASSPVVGPEAFF. For the CDR3, the DNA is TGTGCCAGCAGTCCGGTAGTAGGGCCTGAAGCTTTCTTT.

This clonotype was recorded at least ten times. This rearrangement joins TRBV27 to TRBJ2-7, with 9 bases lining up with TRBD2. The CDR3 totals 14 residues. The V segment lost 6 bases and the J segment 3 bases; nucleotides outside the gene matches: 6. CDR1 and CDR2 from the germline V gene are MNHEY and SMNVEV (reference sequence). Here the CDR3 reads CASSKTSGYYEQYF. CDR3 nucleotides: TGTGCCAGCAGCAAAACTAGCGGGTACTACGAGCAGTACTTC.

This clonotype appeared many times. The chain is built from TRBV6-2 or TRBV6-3 and TRBJ2-6; D may be TRBD1 (6 bases). The CDR3 sequence is 16 residues long. Germline V lookup: CDR1 MNHEY, CDR2 SVGEGT. The ends were cut back, 6 bases at V and 4 bases at J, with 16 bases in the middle. CDR3 residues: CASRGAGNQGANVLTF. CDR3 nucleotides: TGTGCCAGCAGGGGGGCAGGGAATCAAGGGGCCAACGTCCTGACTTTC.

This clonotype occurred once. This may be a read error: a much more frequent sequence differs by one nucleotide. V and J are TRBV19 and TRBJ2-1, with 12 bases aligning to TRBD2. The CDR3 has 16 amino acids. J lost 8 bases, V lost 1 base, and 6 bases had no gene match. Germline V gene data show CDR1 as LNHDA and CDR2 as SQIVND (reference sequence). The CDR3 loop is CASSIAPSGRDDEQFF. For the CDR3, the DNA is TGTGCCAGTAGTATAGCTCCTAGCGGGAGGGATGATGAGCAGTTCTTC.

The genes are TRBV19 and TRBJ2-7, with D possibly TRBD2 on 6 matching bases. V lost 5 bases and J 4 bases, leaving 21 bases between the germline ends. The CDR3 runs to 16 residues. Germline values: CDR1 LNHDA, CDR2 SQIVND (reference sequence). CDR3 protein: CASSLRGEDPSYEQYF. The CDR3, as DNA: TGTGCCAGTAGTCTTCGTGGGGAGGACCCTAGTTACGAGCAGTACTTC.

Comments on this clonotype: A read error may explain this, as a much larger clone is one base away. The V gene is TRBV6-2 or TRBV6-3, the J gene TRBJ1-1; 7 positions agree with TRBD1. This CDR3 comprises 13 residues. Germline loops: CDR1 MNHEY, CDR2 SVGEGT. The CDR3 reads CAGRTTGSTEAFF. As DNA, the CDR3 is TGTGCCGGCAGAACGACAGGGAGCACTGAAGCTTTCTTT.

As to this clonotype: Given a much more abundant clone one base away, this may be a read error. The chain combines TRBV6-5 with TRBJ2-7, with unresolved D. Germline lookup yields CDR1 MNHEY and CDR2 SVGAGI. The CDR3 runs to 14 residues. CDR3 sequence (DNA): TGTGCCAGCAGTTACTCGGTTTCCGGCTACGAGCAGTGCTTC. It is translated as CASSYSVSGYEQCF.

Ten or more counts support this clonotype. The chain employs TRBV21-1 and TRBJ2-3; whether TRBD1, the table's D call, matches the DNA was not checked. TRBV21-1 is a pseudogene locus. This CDR3 spans 15 amino acids. This chain's CDR3 is CAAKKGAGGTDTQYF. CDR3 in DNA: TGTGCCGCCAAAAAGGGGGCGGGTGGCACAGATACGCAGTATTTT.